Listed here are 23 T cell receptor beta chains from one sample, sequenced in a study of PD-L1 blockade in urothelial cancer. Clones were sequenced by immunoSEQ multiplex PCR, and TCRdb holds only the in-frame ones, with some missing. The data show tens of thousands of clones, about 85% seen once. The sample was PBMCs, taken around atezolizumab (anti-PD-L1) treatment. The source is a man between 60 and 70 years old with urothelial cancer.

CDR3 nucleotide sequence: TGTGCCAGCAGCTTAGCGTCCCTACAGTCTTACGAGCAGTACTTC. Encoded protein: CASSLASLQSYEQYF. This chain uses TRBV7-9 with TRBJ2-7; no clear D gene. With 0 bases removed from V and 4 bases from J, the gap between germline ends came to 13 bases. The CDR3 loop spans 15 amino acids. CDR1 is SEHNR, CDR2 FQNEAQ, per germline (reference sequence).

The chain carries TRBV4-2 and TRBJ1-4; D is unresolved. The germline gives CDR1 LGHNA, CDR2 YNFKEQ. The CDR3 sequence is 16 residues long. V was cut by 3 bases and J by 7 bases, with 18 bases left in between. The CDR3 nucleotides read TGTGCCAGCAGCCATGAGGAAGTCCCACCCGGTGAAAAACTGTTTTTT. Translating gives CASSHEEVPPGEKLFF.

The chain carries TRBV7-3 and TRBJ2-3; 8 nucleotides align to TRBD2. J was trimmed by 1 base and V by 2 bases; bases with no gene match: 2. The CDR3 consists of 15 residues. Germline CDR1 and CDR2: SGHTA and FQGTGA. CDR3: CASSLFGGGTDTQYF. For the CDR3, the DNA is TGTGCCAGCAGCTTATTCGGGGGGGGCACAGATACGCAGTATTTT.

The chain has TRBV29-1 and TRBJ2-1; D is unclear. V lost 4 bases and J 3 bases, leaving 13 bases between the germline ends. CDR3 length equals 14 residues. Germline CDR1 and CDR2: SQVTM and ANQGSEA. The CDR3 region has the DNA TGCAGCGTTGGCAGAGCAGCGAACTACAATGAGCAGTTCTTC. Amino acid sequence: CSVGRAANYNEQFF.

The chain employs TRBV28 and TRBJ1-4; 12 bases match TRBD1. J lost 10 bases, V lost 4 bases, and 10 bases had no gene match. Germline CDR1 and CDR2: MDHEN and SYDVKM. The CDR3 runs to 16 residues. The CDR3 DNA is TGTGCCAGCAGTTCCCCACCGGGACAGGGGGCTGGAAAACTGTTTTTT. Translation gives CASSSPPGQGAGKLFF.

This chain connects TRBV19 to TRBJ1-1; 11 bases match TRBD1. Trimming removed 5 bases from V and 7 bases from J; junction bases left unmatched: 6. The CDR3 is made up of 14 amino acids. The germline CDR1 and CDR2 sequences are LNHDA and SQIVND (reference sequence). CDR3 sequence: CASSGGTGGFEAFF. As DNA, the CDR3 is TGTGCCAGTAGTGGGGGGACAGGGGGTTTTGAAGCTTTCTTT.

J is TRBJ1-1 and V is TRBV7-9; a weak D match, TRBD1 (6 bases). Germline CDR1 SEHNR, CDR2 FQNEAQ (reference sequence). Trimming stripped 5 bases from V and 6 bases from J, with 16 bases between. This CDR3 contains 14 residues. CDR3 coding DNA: TGTGCCAGCAGCCCGACTTCAGGGGCCCCTGAAGCTTTCTTT. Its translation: CASSPTSGAPEAFF.

The CDR3 bases are TGTGCCAGCAGGCAGGGCCCGGACTATAATTCACCCCTCCACTTT. Its protein is CASRQGPDYNSPLHF. This chain uses TRBV6-1 with TRBJ1-6; maybe TRBD1 (5 bases). Germline V CDR1 and CDR2: MNHNS, SASEGT. Trimming removed 6 bases at V and 3 bases at J, with 12 bases between. The CDR3 is 15 residues long.

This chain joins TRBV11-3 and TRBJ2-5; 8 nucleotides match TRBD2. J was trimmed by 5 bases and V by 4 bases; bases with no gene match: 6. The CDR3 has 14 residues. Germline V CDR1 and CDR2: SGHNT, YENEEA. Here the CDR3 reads CASSSTTSAETQYF. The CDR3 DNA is TGTGCCAGCAGCTCCACGACTAGCGCCGAGACCCAGTACTTC.

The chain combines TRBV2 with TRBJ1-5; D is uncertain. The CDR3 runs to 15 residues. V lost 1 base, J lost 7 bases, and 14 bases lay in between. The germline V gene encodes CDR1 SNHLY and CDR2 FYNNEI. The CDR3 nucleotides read TGTGCCAGCAGTGAAGGGAGTAGGTTGGAACAGCCCCAGCATTTT. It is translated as CASSEGSRLEQPQHF.

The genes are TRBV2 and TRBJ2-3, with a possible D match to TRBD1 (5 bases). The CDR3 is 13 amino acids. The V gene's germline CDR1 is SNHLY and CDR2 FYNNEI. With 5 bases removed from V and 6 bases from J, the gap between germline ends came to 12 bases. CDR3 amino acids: CASSPGWGDTQYF. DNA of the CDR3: TGTGCCAGCAGTCCGGGTTGGGGCGATACGCAGTATTTT.

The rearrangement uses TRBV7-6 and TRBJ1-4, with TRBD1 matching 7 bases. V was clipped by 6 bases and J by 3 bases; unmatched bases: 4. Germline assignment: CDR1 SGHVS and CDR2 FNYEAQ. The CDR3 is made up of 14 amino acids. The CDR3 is CASSTGAPNEKLFF. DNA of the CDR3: TGTGCCAGCAGTACAGGGGCCCCTAATGAAAAACTGTTTTTT.

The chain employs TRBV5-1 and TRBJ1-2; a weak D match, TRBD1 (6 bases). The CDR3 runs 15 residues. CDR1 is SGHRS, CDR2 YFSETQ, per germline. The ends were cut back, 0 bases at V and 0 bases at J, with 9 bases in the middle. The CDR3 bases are TGCGCCAGCAGCTTGGACAGGGCCTCTAACTATGGCTACACCTTC. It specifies CASSLDRASNYGYTF. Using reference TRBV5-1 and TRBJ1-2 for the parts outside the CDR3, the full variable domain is KAGVTQTPRYLIKTRGQQVTLSCSPISGHRSVSWYQQTPGQGLQFLFEYFSETQRNKGNFPGRFSGRQFSNSRSEMNVSTLELGDSALYLCASSLDRASNYGYTFGSGTRLTVV.

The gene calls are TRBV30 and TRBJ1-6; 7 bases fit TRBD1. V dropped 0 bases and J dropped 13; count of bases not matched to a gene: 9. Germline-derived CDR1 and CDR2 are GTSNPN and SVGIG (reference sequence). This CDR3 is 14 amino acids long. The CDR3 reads CAWSVVQGESPLHF. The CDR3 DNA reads TGTGCCTGGAGTGTAGTGCAGGGGGAGTCCCCCCTCCACTTT.

The DNA for the CDR3 is TGTGCCAGCAGTGACAGGGAGGGGCGCGAGCAGTACTTC. Residues: CASSDREGREQYF. V is TRBV6-4 and J is TRBJ2-7, with 7 bases identical to TRBD2. The CDR3 spans 13 residues. J lost 6 bases, V lost 2 bases, and 4 bases had no gene match. Germline loops: CDR1 MRHNA, CDR2 SNTAGT.

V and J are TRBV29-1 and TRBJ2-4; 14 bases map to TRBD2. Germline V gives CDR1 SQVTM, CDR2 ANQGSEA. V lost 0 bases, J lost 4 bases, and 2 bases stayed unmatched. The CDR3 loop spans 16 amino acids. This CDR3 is CSVEDRLAGGKNIQYF. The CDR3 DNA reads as TGCAGCGTTGAAGATAGACTAGCGGGAGGGAAAAACATTCAGTACTTC.

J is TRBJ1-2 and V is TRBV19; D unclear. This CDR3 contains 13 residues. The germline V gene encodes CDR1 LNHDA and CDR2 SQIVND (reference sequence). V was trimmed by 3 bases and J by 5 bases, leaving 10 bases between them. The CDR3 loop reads CASSIYSDYGYTF. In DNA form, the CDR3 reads TGTGCCAGTAGTATCTACAGTGATTATGGCTACACCTTC.

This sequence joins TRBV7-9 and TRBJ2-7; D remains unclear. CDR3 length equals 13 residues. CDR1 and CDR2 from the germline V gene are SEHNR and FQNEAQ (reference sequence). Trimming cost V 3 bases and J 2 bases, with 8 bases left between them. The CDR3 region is CASSLSTTYEQYF. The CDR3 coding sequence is TGTGCCAGCAGCTTGTCCACAACCTACGAGCAGTACTTC.

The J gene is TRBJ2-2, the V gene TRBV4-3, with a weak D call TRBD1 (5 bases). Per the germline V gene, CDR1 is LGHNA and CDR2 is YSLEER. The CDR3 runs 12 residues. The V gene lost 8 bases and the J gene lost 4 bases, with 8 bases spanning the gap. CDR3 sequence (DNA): TGCGCCAGCGGGGCCTTCACCGGGGAGCTGTTTTTT. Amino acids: CASGAFTGELFF.

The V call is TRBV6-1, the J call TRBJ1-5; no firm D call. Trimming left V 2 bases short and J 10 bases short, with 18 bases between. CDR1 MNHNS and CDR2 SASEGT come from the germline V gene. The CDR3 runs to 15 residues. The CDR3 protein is CASSESGGGRSPQHF. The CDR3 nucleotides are TGTGCCAGCAGTGAAAGTGGAGGCGGCCGGAGCCCCCAGCATTTT.

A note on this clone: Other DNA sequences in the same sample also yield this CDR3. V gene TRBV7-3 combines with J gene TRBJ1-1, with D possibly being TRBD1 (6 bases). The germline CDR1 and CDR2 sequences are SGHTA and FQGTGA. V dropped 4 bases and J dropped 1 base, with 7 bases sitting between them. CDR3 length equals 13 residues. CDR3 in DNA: TGTGCCAGCAGCTCACAGGGGAACACTGAAGCTTTCTTT. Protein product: CASSSQGNTEAFF.

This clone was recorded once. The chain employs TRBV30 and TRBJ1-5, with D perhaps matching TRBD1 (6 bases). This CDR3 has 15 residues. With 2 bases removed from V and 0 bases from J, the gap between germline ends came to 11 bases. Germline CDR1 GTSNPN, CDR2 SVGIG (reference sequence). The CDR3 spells CAWSTGMDSNQPQHF. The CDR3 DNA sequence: TGTGCCTGGAGTACAGGGATGGATAGCAATCAGCCCCAGCATTTT. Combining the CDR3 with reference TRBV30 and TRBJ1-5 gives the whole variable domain SQTIHQWPATLVQPVGSPLSLECTVEGTSNPNLYWYRQAAGRGLQLLFYSVGIGQISSEVPQNLSASRPQDRQFILSSKKLLLSDSGFYLCAWSTGMDSNQPQHFGDGTRLSIL.

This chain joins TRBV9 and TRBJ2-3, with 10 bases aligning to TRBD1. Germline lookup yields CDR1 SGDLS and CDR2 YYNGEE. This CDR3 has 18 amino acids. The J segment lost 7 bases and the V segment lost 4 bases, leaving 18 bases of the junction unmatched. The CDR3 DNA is TGTGCCAGCAGCCCCCCGGGACAGGGGTTCCCCCAGGGAAATACGCAGTATTTT. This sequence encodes CASSPPGQGFPQGNTQYF.